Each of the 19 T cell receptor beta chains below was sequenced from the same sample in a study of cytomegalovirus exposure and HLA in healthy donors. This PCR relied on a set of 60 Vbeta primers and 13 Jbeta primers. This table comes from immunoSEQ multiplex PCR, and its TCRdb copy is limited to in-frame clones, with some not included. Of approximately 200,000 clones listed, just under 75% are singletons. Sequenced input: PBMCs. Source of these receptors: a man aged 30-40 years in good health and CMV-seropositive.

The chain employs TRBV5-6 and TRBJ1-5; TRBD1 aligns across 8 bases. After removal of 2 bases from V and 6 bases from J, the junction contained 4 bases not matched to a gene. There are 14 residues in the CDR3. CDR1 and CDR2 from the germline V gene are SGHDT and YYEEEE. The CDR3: CASSLGTGVQPQHF. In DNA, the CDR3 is TGTGCCAGCAGCTTAGGGACAGGAGTTCAGCCCCAGCATTTT.

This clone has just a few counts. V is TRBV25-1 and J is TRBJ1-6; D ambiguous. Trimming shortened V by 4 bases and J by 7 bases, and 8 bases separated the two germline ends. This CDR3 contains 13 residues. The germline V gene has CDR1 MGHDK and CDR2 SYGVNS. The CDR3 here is CASSVEENSPLHF. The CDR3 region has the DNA TGTGCCAGCAGTGTTGAGGAAAATTCACCCCTCCACTTT.

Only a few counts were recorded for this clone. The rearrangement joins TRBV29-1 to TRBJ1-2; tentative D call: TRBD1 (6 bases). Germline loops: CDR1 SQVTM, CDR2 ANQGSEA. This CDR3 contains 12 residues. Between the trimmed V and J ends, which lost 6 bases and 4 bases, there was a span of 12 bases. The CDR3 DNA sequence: TGCAGCGTCCAAGGGGGGGGCTATGGCTACACCTTC. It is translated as CSVQGGGYGYTF.

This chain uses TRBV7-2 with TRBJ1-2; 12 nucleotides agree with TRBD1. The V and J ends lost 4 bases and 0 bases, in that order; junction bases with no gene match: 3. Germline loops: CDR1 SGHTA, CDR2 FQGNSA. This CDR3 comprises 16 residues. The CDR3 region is CASSWGQGASNYGYTF. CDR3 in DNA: TGTGCCAGCAGCTGGGGACAGGGGGCCTCTAACTATGGCTACACCTTC. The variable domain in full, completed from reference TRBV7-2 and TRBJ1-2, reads GAGVSQSPSNKVTEKGKDVELRCDPISGHTALYWYRQSLGQGLEFLIYFQGNSAPDKSGLPSDRFSAERTGGSVSTLTIQRTQQEDSAVYLCASSWGQGASNYGYTFGSGTRLTVV.

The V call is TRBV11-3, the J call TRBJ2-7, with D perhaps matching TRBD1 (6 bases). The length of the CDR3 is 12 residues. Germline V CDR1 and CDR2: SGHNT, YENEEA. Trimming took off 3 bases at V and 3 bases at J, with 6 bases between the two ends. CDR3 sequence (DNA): TGTGCCAGCAGCTTCAGGGGCTACGAGCAGTACTTC. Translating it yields CASSFRGYEQYF.

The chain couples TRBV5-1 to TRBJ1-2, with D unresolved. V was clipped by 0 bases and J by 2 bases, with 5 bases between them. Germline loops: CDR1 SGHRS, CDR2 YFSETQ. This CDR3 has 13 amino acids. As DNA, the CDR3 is TGCGCCAGCAGCTTGGACAGCAACTATGGCTACACCTTC. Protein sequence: CASSLDSNYGYTF. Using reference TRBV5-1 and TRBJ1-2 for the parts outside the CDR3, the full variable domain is KAGVTQTPRYLIKTRGQQVTLSCSPISGHRSVSWYQQTPGQGLQFLFEYFSETQRNKGNFPGRFSGRQFSNSRSEMNVSTLELGDSALYLCASSLDSNYGYTFGSGTRLTVV.

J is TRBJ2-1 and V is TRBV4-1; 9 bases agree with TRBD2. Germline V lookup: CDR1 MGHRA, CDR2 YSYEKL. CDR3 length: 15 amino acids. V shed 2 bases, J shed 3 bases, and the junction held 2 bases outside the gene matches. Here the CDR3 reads CASSQQTSGYNEQFF. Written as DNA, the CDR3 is TGCGCCAGCAGCCAACAGACTAGCGGCTACAATGAGCAGTTCTTC.

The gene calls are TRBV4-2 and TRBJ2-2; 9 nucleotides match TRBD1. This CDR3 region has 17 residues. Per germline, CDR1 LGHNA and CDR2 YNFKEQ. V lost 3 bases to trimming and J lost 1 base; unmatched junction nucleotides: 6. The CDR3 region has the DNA TGTGCCAGCAGCCAGAAACAGGGGGCGGTGAACACCGGGGAGCTGTTTTTT. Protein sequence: CASSQKQGAVNTGELFF.

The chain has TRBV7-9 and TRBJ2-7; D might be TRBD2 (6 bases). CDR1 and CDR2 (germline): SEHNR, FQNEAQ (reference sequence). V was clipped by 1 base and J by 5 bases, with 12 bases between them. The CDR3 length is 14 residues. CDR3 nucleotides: TGTGCCAGCAGCTTAGATGGGGGAGGCAACGAGCAGTACTTC. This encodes CASSLDGGGNEQYF.

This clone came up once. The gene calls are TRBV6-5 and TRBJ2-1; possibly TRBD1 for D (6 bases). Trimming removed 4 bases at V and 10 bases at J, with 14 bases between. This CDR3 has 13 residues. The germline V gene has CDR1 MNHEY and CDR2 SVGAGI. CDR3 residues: CASSWGHGGEQFF. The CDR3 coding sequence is TGTGCCAGCAGTTGGGGACACGGCGGGGAGCAGTTCTTC.

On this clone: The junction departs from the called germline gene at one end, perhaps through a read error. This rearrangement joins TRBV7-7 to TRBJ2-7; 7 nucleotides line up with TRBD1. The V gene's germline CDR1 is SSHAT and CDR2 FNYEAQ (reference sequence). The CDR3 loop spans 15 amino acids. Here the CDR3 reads CASSLAPTGVYEQYF. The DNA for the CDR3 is TGTGCTAGCAGCTTAGCGCCCACAGGGGTTTACGAGCAGTACTTC.

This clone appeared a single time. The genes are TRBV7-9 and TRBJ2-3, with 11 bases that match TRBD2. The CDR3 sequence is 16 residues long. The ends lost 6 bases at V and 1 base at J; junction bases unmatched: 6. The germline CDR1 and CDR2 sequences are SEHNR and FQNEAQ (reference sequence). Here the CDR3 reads CASSLSGGARTDTQYF. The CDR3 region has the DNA TGTGCCAGCAGTCTTAGCGGGGGGGCACGCACAGATACGCAGTATTTT.

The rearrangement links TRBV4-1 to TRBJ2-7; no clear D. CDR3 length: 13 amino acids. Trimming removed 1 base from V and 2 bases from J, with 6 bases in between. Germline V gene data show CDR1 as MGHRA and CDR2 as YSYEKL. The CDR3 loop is CASSQGQAYEQYF. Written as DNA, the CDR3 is TGCGCCAGCAGCCAAGGTCAGGCCTACGAGCAGTACTTC.

The CDR3 bases are TGCGCCAGCAGCTTTGGAGGCACCTTCTCTGGGGCCAACGTCCTGACTTTC. It codes for CASSFGGTFSGANVLTF. This chain links TRBV5-1 with TRBJ2-6; D is perhaps TRBD2 (5 bases). The germline gives CDR1 SGHRS, CDR2 YFSETQ. The length of the CDR3 is 17 residues. The V end was cut by 2 bases, the J end by 0 bases, with 12 bases between.

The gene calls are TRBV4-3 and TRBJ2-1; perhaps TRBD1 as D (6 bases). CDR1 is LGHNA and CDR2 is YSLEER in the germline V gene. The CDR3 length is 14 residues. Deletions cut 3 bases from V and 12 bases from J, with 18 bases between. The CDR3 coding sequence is TGCGCCAGCAGCCAGTCGCCCCGGGACACTGGGCAGTTCTTC. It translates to CASSQSPRDTGQFF.

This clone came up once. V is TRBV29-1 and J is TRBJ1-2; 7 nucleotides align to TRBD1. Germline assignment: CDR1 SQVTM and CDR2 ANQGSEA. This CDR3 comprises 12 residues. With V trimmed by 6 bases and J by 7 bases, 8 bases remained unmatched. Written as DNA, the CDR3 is TGCAGCGTCGACACAGGGGTAGGTGGCTACACCTTC. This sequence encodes CSVDTGVGGYTF.

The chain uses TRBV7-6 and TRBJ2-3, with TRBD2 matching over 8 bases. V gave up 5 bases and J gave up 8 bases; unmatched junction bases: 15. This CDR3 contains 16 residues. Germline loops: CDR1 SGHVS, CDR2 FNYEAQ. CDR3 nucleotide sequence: TGTGCCAGCAGCCCCGGGGGGGGCTCTGGGACGGGTACGCAGTATTTT. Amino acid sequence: CASSPGGGSGTGTQYF.

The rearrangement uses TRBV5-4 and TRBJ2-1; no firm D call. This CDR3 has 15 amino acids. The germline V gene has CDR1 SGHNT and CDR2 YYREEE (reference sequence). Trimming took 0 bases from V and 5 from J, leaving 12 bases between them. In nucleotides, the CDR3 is TGTGCCAGCAGCTTGGACCCCACTCCCAACAATGAGCAGTTCTTC. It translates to CASSLDPTPNNEQFF.

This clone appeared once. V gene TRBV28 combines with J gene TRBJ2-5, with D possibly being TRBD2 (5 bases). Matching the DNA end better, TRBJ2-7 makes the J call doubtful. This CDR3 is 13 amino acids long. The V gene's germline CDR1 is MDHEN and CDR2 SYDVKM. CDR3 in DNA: TGTGCCAGCAGTTTCACGCGGGTTTACGAGCAGTACTTC. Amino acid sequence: CASSFTRVYEQYF.